Listed below are T cell receptor beta chains from one sample, sequenced in a study of blood T cell repertoires in COVID-19. Here immunoSEQ multiplex PCR was the method, and the copy in TCRdb shows in-frame clones only, minus some. The table lists about 300,000 clones, 90% of them singletons. What was sequenced was PBMCs or T cells enriched from blood (not recorded which). The receptor set was obtained from a woman younger than 45 who had recovered from COVID-19. The CDR3 runs from the conserved cysteine through the conserved F or W. The order of the fields is clone size, D gene, V gene, J gene, CDR3 DNA, CDR3 protein. The D gene is left open where the match is weak. Rows give clone size only sometimes, using once, few, many, or a class for an expanded clone.

.	.	TRBV19	TRBJ2-1	TGTGCCAGTAGTACAAGGGGGTTTGCGGGCAATGAGCAGTTCTTC	CASSTRGFAGNEQFF
.	.	TRBV7-3	TRBJ2-5	TGTGCCAGAGACGTAGCGGCGGAGACCCAGTACTTC	CARDVAAETQYF
once	TRBD1	TRBV7-9	TRBJ2-5	TGTGCCAGCAGCTCAACAGGGGGGAAGACCCAGTACTTC	CASSSTGGKTQYF
.	TRBD2	TRBV2	TRBJ2-1	TGTGCCAGCACGGCTAGCGGGTCCGTCAATGAGCAGTTCTTC	CASTASGSVNEQFF
.	TRBD1	TRBV27	TRBJ1-2	TGTGCCAGCAGTGGGGACAGGGCTACCTATGGCTACACCTTC	CASSGDRATYGYTF
.	TRBD1	TRBV9	TRBJ2-7	TGTGCCAGCAGCGCGCGCCCGGGACAGGATTACGAGCAGTACTTC	CASSARPGQDYEQYF
few	TRBD2	TRBV7-2	TRBJ2-1	TGTGCCAGCAGCTTAGCGATTACCGGGACTAGTATCAATGAGCAGTTCTTC	CASSLAITGTSINEQFF
once	.	TRBV11-2	TRBJ1-6	TGTGCCAGCAGCGCAAGCAATTCACCCCTCCACTTT	CASSASNSPLHF
.	.	TRBV6-5	TRBJ1-2	TGTGCCAGCACCTCACAGGGAAACTATGGCTACACCTTC	CASTSQGNYGYTF
.	.	TRBV28	TRBJ1-6	TGTGCCAGCAGTTTCAGGGGCGCACCCCTCCACTTT	CASSFRGAPLHF
.	TRBD1	TRBV6-5	TRBJ1-2	TGTGCCAGCCTGCTAGGACAGGGTAAAGGTGGCTACACCTTC	CASLLGQGKGGYTF
.	.	TRBV14	TRBJ2-1	TGTGCCAGCAGCCAAGATAGATGGAGGGGTCTCGACAATGAGCAGTTCTTC	CASSQDRWRGLDNEQFF
.	.	TRBV11-2	TRBJ1-1	TGTGCCAGCAGCTTAGTGAGCGGAATTGAAGCTTTCTTT	CASSLVSGIEAFF
.	.	TRBV7-2	TRBJ1-4	TGTGCCAGCAGCGGACAGTCAACTAATGAAAAACTGTTTTTT	CASSGQSTNEKLFF
.	.	TRBV28	TRBJ1-5	TGTGCCAGCAGTTCTAGTTCGGACCTAAATACTCAACGGGGGCATTTT	CASSSSSDLNTQRGHF
few	TRBD2	TRBV30	TRBJ2-2	TGTGCCTGGAGTGCTAAGGGAGGGATGAACACCGGGGAGCTGTTTTTT	CAWSAKGGMNTGELFF
.	TRBD2	TRBV10-3	TRBJ2-3	TGTGCCATCAGGAAGCGGGAGAGAACAGATACGCAGTATTTT	CAIRKRERTDTQYF
.	TRBD2	TRBV6-2/TRBV6-3	TRBJ2-1	TGTGCCAGCAGTTACGAGACTAGCGAGTACAATGAGCAGTTCTTC	CASSYETSEYNEQFF
.	.	TRBV15	TRBJ1-1	TGTGCCACCAGCACTCTAATGGTAGACACTGAAGCTTTCTTT	CATSTLMVDTEAFF
.	.	TRBV19	TRBJ2-3	TGTGCCAGTAGAACCGATGACTTACGCACAGATACGCAGTATTTT	CASRTDDLRTDTQYF
.	TRBD1	TRBV28	TRBJ1-2	TGTGCCAGCAGTTTGACCGGGACAGGGGTGGCTGGCTACACCTTC	CASSLTGTGVAGYTF
.	TRBD2	TRBV7-8	TRBJ2-1	TGTGCCAGCAGCCCTGCCCCCAGCGGGAGCAGCAATGAGCAGTTCTTC	CASSPAPSGSSNEQFF
.	.	TRBV28	TRBJ1-2	TGTGCCACAGCCGGTTTGGCGGTTCAGGGCTACACCTTC	CATAGLAVQGYTF
.	.	TRBV5-6	TRBJ2-2	TGTGCCAGCAGCTTAACGGTGGGTGGCCGAGGTGCCGGGGAGCTGTTTTTT	CASSLTVGGRGAGELFF
once	TRBD2	TRBV28	TRBJ2-1	TGTGCCAGCAGTAGCCAGACTAGCGGGATTAAACGGGAGCAGTTCTTC	CASSSQTSGIKREQFF
.	.	TRBV27	TRBJ2-4	TGTGCCAGCAGTTCTGCGGGGCTCCCTGGGAAAAACATTCAGTACTTC	CASSSAGLPGKNIQYF
.	TRBD1	TRBV6-5	TRBJ2-7	TGTGCCAGCAGCCGGGACAGGGCTTACGAGCAGTACTTC	CASSRDRAYEQYF
.	TRBD2	TRBV7-9	TRBJ2-1	TGTGCCAGCAGCTCCGGACTAGCGCATGAGCAGTTCTTC	CASSSGLAHEQFF
few	TRBD2	TRBV5-1	TRBJ2-1	TGCGCCAGCAGCGGATTAGCGGGAGGAACCTACAATGAGCAGTTCTTC	CASSGLAGGTYNEQFF
once	TRBD2	TRBV30	TRBJ2-1	TGTGCCTGGACCTCTAGGGCTAGCGGGAGCAATGAGCAGTTCTTC	CAWTSRASGSNEQFF
.	TRBD1	TRBV9	TRBJ2-7	TGTGCCAGCAGCCTAAGACAGGGCGACGAGCAGTACTTC	CASSLRQGDEQYF
.	.	TRBV12-3/TRBV12-4	TRBJ2-1	TGTGCCAGCACCTGGGGCGGCTACAATGAGCAGTTCTTC	CASTWGGYNEQFF
.	.	TRBV5-1	TRBJ1-4	TGCGCCAGCAGCTTGAGTTTGGCGACTCACGGCCCAACTAATGAAAAACTGTTTTTT	CASSLSLATHGPTNEKLFF
.	TRBD1	TRBV28	TRBJ1-5	TGTGCCAGCAGTTGGGGACAGTCTAGCAATCAGCCCCAGCATTTT	CASSWGQSSNQPQHF
.	.	TRBV5-1	TRBJ2-7	TGCGCCAGCAGCTTGGTGGGCATTCCTAATCCCTACGAGCAGTACTTC	CASSLVGIPNPYEQYF
.	.	TRBV2	TRBJ2-7	TGTGCCAGCAGTGATTCGGTCTACGAGCAGTACTTC	CASSDSVYEQYF
.	.	TRBV4-2	TRBJ1-6	TGTGCCAGCAGCCAGAACCAGGGGTCACCCCTCCACTTT	CASSQNQGSPLHF
.	TRBD1	TRBV27	TRBJ1-5	TGTGCCAGCAATGACAGGGGCCGGGGCCAGCCCCAGCATTTT	CASNDRGRGQPQHF
.	.	TRBV5-4	TRBJ1-5	TGTGCCACCGGGCTGGGGGGGGCTCGTAGCAATCAGCCCCAGCATTTT	CATGLGGARSNQPQHF
.	TRBD1	TRBV9	TRBJ1-3	TGTGCCAGCAGCGCCAGGGGGACTGGAAACACCATATATTTT	CASSARGTGNTIYF
.	.	TRBV19	TRBJ1-2	TGTGCCAGCTTTGGGGCAGGGGATGCTAACTATGGCTACACCTTC	CASFGAGDANYGYTF
.	.	TRBV27	TRBJ1-2	TGTGCCAGCAGTTTTGGAGGGTCTCGCTATGGCTACACCTTC	CASSFGGSRYGYTF
.	.	TRBV24-1	TRBJ2-3	TGTGCCACCAGTGATTTGCAAGGTCCCGGGACAAGGAGCCTTAGCACAGATACGCAGTATTTT	CATSDLQGPGTRSLSTDTQYF
.	.	TRBV3-1/TRBV3-2	TRBJ1-5	TGTGCCAGCAGCCCCACAGGGTTTGGGCATCAGCCCCAGCATTTT	CASSPTGFGHQPQHF
.	.	TRBV10-3	TRBJ1-4	TGTGCCATCAGCCCACAGGGAACAAAACTGTTTTTT	CAISPQGTKLFF
.	TRBD1	TRBV5-1	TRBJ2-2	TGCGCCAGCAGCTTGAGAAGGGGGCCGAACACCGGGGAGCTGTTTTTT	CASSLRRGPNTGELFF
.	TRBD2	TRBV7-3	TRBJ2-2	TGTGCCAGCAGCCCGACTAGCTCCGGGGAGCTGTTTTTT	CASSPTSSGELFF
.	.	TRBV7-2	TRBJ2-1	TGTGCCAGCAGCTTAGACCCCTATCGTGCCTCCTACAATGAGCAGTTCTTC	CASSLDPYRASYNEQFF
.	.	TRBV20-1	TRBJ2-5	TGCAGTGCTAGTCCGAGGGTGGTGCGGCAAGAGACCCAGTACTTC	CSASPRVVRQETQYF
.	TRBD1	TRBV7-2	TRBJ2-5	TGTGCCAGCAGCTTAGTCGTCAGGGGGCGAGAGACCCAGTACTTC	CASSLVVRGRETQYF
.	TRBD2	TRBV6-5	TRBJ2-3	TGTGCCAGCAGCCTTAGCGGGGGTGGCACAGATACGCAGTATTTT	CASSLSGGGTDTQYF